The clone carrying this T cell receptor beta chain was detected once. Original analysis: Estimates of nucleated cell counts were drawn from the amplification of reference gene primers. TCRdb's table, derived via immunoSEQ multiplex PCR, lists solely in-frame clones and lacks some. V, J and clone size are taken as reported in that table, and D and trimming were inferred from the DNA itself. The sample comprises about 230,000 clones, roughly 80% of which are singletons, and about 7.4% rests with the top ten. This CDR3 is 13 amino acids long. V gave up 3 bases and J gave up 8 bases, with 13 bases separating them. From germline, CDR1 is LNHNV and CDR2 YYDKDF (reference sequence). The data were obtained in a study of blood T cell repertoires in COVID-19. Study-wide background: Material from acute and convalescent COVID-19 was sourced from the United States, Italy and Spain. T cells, B-cell-depleted T cells, or PBMCs provided the cDNA or gDNA that served as material.

Material for sequencing was peripheral blood. This receptor was obtained from an elderly woman with acute or convalescent COVID-19. The chain recombines TRBV15 with TRBJ1-2; perhaps TRBD1 as D (5 bases). CDR3 DNA: TGTGCCACCAGCAGTTTAACAGGAGGGGGCTACACCTTC. Residues: CATSSLTGGGYTF.